This TCR beta chain was recorded in a study of blood T cell repertoires in COVID-19. With 4 bases clipped from V and 4 bases from J, the junction kept 0 bases outside the gene matches. The CDR3 is 13 amino acids. Germline CDR1 reads SGHTA; CDR2 reads FQGNSA. Only in-frame clones appear in the TCRdb table, and some are missing; sequencing was by immunoSEQ multiplex PCR. Counted here are 190,000 or so clones, 80% to 90% occurring once; the ten biggest clones make up roughly 2.5%. This rearrangement joins TRBV7-2 to TRBJ1-3, with 8 bases identical to TRBD1. The TCR comes from a man in his forties with active or convalescent COVID-19. The material sequenced was peripheral blood. The CDR3 DNA reads as TGTGCCAGCAGCTCAGGGGGCGGAAACACCATATATTTT. Protein: CASSSGGGNTIYF.